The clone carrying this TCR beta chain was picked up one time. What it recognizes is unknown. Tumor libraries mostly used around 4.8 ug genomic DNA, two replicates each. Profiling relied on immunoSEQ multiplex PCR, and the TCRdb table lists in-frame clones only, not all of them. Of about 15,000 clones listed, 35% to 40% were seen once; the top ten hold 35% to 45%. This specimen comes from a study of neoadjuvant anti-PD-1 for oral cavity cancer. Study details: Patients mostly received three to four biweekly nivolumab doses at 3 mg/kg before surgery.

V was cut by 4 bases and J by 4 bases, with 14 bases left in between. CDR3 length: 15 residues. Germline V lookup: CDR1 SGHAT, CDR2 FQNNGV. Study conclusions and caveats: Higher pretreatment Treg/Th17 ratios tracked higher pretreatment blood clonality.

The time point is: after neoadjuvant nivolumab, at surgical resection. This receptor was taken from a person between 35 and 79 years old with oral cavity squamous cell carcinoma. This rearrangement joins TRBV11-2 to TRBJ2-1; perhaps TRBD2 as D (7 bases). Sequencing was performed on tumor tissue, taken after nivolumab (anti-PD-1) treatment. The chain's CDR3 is CASSSKGGDYNEQFF. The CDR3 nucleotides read TGTGCCAGCAGCTCGAAGGGGGGGGATTACAATGAGCAGTTCTTC.